Below, 31 T cell receptor beta chains from the same sample are listed, as sequenced in a study of T cell responses to AZD1222 COVID-19 vaccine. Sequencing was performed with immunoSEQ multiplex PCR; in TCRdb, only in-frame clones are kept and a portion is missing. The sample comprises about 150,000 clones, 80% to 95% of which are singletons, and approximately 2.3% rests with the top ten. Material: peripheral blood, obtained on day 0 of AZD1222 vaccination. The receptors stem from an adult in good health.

The count of this clone is one. V and J are TRBV7-8 and TRBJ2-7; D possibly matches TRBD1 or TRBD2 (5 bases each). CDR1 SGHVS and CDR2 FQNEAQ come from the germline V gene. The CDR3 is 15 amino acids. The V end lost 5 bases, the J end lost 3 bases, and 17 bases lay between the germline ends. For the CDR3, the DNA is TGTGCCAGCAGCCCAGCCGGGACGGGTCACTACGAGCAGTACTTC. Amino acids: CASSPAGTGHYEQYF.

V gene TRBV28 combines with J gene TRBJ1-6; TRBD1 matches 7 bases. Germline V gives CDR1 MDHEN, CDR2 SYDVKM. This CDR3 is built from 14 residues. The J segment lost 6 bases and the V segment lost 6 bases, leaving 5 bases of the junction unmatched. CDR3 nucleotide sequence: TGTGCCAGCAGGGAGGGGGCTCCTAATTCACCCCTCCACTTT. Translating gives CASREGAPNSPLHF.

The chain links TRBV7-8 to TRBJ2-4; D might be TRBD1 or TRBD2, each matching 5 bases. Trimming removed 3 bases from V and 7 bases from J, with 16 bases in between. Germline values: CDR1 SGHVS, CDR2 FQNEAQ. CDR3 size: 15 residues. The CDR3 DNA reads as TGTGCCAGCAGCTTTGGACAAGCTCGAGGGAACATTCAGTACTTC. This encodes CASSFGQARGNIQYF.

The genes are TRBV7-9 and TRBJ2-1, with D possibly TRBD1 on 7 matching bases. The germline gives CDR1 SEHNR, CDR2 FQNEAQ (reference sequence). There are 18 residues in the CDR3. V shed 3 bases and J shed 1 base, with 19 bases lying between them. CDR3 region: CASSFWGQQGRSYNEQFF. As DNA, the CDR3 is TGTGCCAGCAGCTTTTGGGGGCAACAGGGGAGGTCCTACAATGAGCAGTTCTTC.

The rearrangement joins TRBV7-9 to TRBJ1-5, with 7 bases that match TRBD1. The CDR3 has 15 residues. CDR1 and CDR2 (germline): SEHNR, FQNEAQ (reference sequence). V lost 4 bases to trimming and J lost 0 bases; unmatched junction nucleotides: 3. DNA of the CDR3: TGTGCCAGCAGCTCCGGACAGGATAGCAATCAGCCCCAGCATTTT. Amino acid sequence: CASSSGQDSNQPQHF.

V and J are TRBV30 and TRBJ2-1; D gene ambiguous. V shed 3 bases and J shed 7 bases, with 10 bases lying between them. The CDR3 has 12 amino acids. The germline V gene encodes CDR1 GTSNPN and CDR2 SVGIG (reference sequence). The CDR3: CAWSARLNEQFF. The CDR3 DNA follows: TGTGCCTGGAGCGCGCGGTTGAATGAGCAGTTCTTC.

V is TRBV12-3 or TRBV12-4 and J is TRBJ1-2; unclear D gene. V was shortened by 0 bases and J by 4 bases, with 6 bases between the two germline ends. The CDR3 totals 13 residues. The CDR3 DNA follows: TGTGCCAGCAGTTTAGCGTCCCGCTATGGCTACACCTTC. It codes for CASSLASRYGYTF.

In its sample, this clone was seen a few times. This chain's CDR3 is CASSLGTSGGYNEQFF. CDR3 DNA: TGTGCCAGTAGCCTCGGGACTAGCGGGGGCTACAATGAGCAGTTCTTC. This chain uses TRBV19 with TRBJ2-1, with 14 bases fitting TRBD2. The ends lost 6 bases at V and 3 bases at J; junction bases unmatched: 4. This CDR3 is 16 amino acids long. CDR1 and CDR2 from the germline V gene are LNHDA and SQIVND (reference sequence).

This rearrangement joins TRBV27 to TRBJ2-3, with D perhaps assigned TRBD1 or TRBD2 (5 bases each). Germline values: CDR1 MNHEY, CDR2 SMNVEV (reference sequence). The CDR3 sequence is 13 residues long. Trimming removed 7 bases from V and 5 bases from J, with 13 bases in between. The CDR3 region is CASKQGELDTQYF. CDR3 DNA sequence: TGTGCCAGCAAGCAGGGAGAGCTAGATACGCAGTATTTT.

The J gene is TRBJ1-5, the V gene TRBV6-5; TRBD1 is a possible D gene (6 bases). V lost 2 bases and J lost 4, with 9 bases in between. Germline assignment: CDR1 MNHEY and CDR2 SVGAGI. The CDR3 totals 14 residues. In DNA form, the CDR3 reads TGTGCCAGCAGTTACCGAACAGGGAATCAGCCCCAGCATTTT. The encoded protein is CASSYRTGNQPQHF.

This chain connects TRBV5-1 to TRBJ2-7; TRBD1 aligns across 8 bases. V trimming: 4 bases; J trimming: 2 bases; junction bases outside the gene matches: 8. The CDR3 runs 15 residues. The V gene's germline CDR1 is SGHRS and CDR2 YFSETQ. The CDR3 nucleotides read TGCGCCAGCAGCACTAACAGGGGGAACGCCTACGAGCAGTACTTC. It codes for CASSTNRGNAYEQYF.

The rearrangement uses TRBV18 and TRBJ1-2; 9 bases line up with TRBD1. Germline V lookup: CDR1 KGHSH, CDR2 LQKENI. This CDR3 comprises 12 residues. The V gene end was trimmed by 3 bases and the J gene end by 7 bases; junction bases not matched to a gene: 0. This CDR3 is CASSPDRGGYTF. DNA of the CDR3: TGTGCCAGCTCACCGGACAGGGGTGGCTACACCTTC.

V gene TRBV11-2 combines with J gene TRBJ2-5; 8 bases map to TRBD2. The CDR3 spans 14 residues. Germline lookup yields CDR1 SGHAT and CDR2 FQNNGV. The ends lost 5 bases at V and 4 bases at J; junction bases unmatched: 6. The CDR3 spells CASSVPGGRETQYF. CDR3 coding DNA: TGTGCCAGCAGCGTACCGGGGGGGAGAGAGACCCAGTACTTC.

CDR3 DNA sequence: TGCGCCAGCACCATGGACAGACTCGATCAGCCCCAGCATTTT. Its translation: CASTMDRLDQPQHF. The rearrangement joins TRBV10-2 to TRBJ1-5; tentative D call: TRBD1 (6 bases). Trimming shortened V by 7 bases and J by 5 bases, and 15 bases separated the two germline ends. The CDR3 loop spans 14 amino acids. The germline gives CDR1 WSHSY, CDR2 SAAADI.

The chain combines TRBV5-6 with TRBJ1-2, with D hard to call. V was cut by 4 bases and J by 6 bases, with 19 bases left in between. The germline V gene has CDR1 SGHDT and CDR2 YYEEEE. CDR3 length: 15 residues. The CDR3 protein is CASSPLDGPTDGYTF. CDR3 DNA sequence: TGTGCCAGCAGCCCCCTTGACGGGCCTACGGATGGCTACACCTTC. The full variable domain, its missing parts supplied by reference TRBV5-6 and TRBJ1-2, is DAGVTQSPTHLIKTRGQQVTLRCSPKSGHDTVSWYQQALGQGPQFIFQYYEEEERQRGNFPDRFSGHQFPNYSSELNVNALLLGDSALYLCASSPLDGPTDGYTFGSGTRLTVV.

J is TRBJ1-3 and V is TRBV4-3; D gene unclear. The CDR3 has 16 residues. Germline V lookup: CDR1 LGHNA, CDR2 YSLEER. Trimming removed 0 bases at V and 4 bases at J, with 13 bases between. The CDR3, as DNA: TGCGCCAGCAGCCAAGATGCCAAGCAAGTCGGAAACACCATATATTTT. This gives the protein CASSQDAKQVGNTIYF.

J is TRBJ2-1 and V is TRBV24-1; D gene uncertain. V was cut by 1 base and J by 3 bases, with 9 bases left in between. The CDR3 extends over 15 amino acids. Germline lookup yields CDR1 KGHDR and CDR2 SFDVKD. CDR3 amino acids: CATSDLVSNYNEQFF. The CDR3 DNA sequence: TGTGCCACCAGTGATTTAGTATCGAACTACAATGAGCAGTTCTTC.

CDR3 sequence (DNA): TGCAGCGTTGAAGATACGCAGTATTTT. It is translated as CSVEDTQYF. The chain is built from TRBV29-1 and TRBJ2-3; D not certain. Trimming left V 0 bases short and J 8 bases short, with 0 bases between. Germline CDR1 SQVTM, CDR2 ANQGSEA. CDR3 length: 9 residues.

The chain is built from TRBV6-2 or TRBV6-3 and TRBJ1-2, with D hard to call. Germline V gives CDR1 MNHEY, CDR2 SVGEGT. This CDR3 is 14 amino acids long. V was clipped by 2 bases and J by 4 bases, with 11 bases between them. CDR3 bases: TGTGCCAGCAGTTACGGAAGCGGCGGCTATGGCTACACCTTC. Protein sequence: CASSYGSGGYGYTF.

The chain recombines TRBV7-2 with TRBJ2-3; 8 bases align to TRBD2. Trimming at V came to 1 base and at J to 6 bases, leaving 9 bases not matched to a gene. Germline assignment: CDR1 SGHTA and CDR2 FQGNSA. The CDR3 spans 16 residues. The CDR3 loop is CASSLGTSPWVDTQYF. Here the CDR3 DNA reads TGTGCCAGCAGCTTAGGGACTAGCCCTTGGGTGGATACGCAGTATTTT.

V gene TRBV2 combines with J gene TRBJ2-1; TRBD2 matches 12 bases. This CDR3 has 15 residues. V dropped 8 bases and J dropped 8; count of bases not matched to a gene: 10. Germline loops: CDR1 SNHLY, CDR2 FYNNEI. CDR3 amino acids: CASPLAGGPRDEQFF. The DNA for the CDR3 is TGTGCCAGCCCTCTAGCGGGAGGGCCCCGAGATGAGCAGTTCTTC.

The V call is TRBV3-1 (or the pseudogene TRBV3-2), the J call TRBJ1-5, with D unclear. CDR1 is LGHDT and CDR2 is YNNKEL in the germline V gene (reference sequence). This CDR3 spans 12 amino acids. Trimming took off 3 bases at V and 3 bases at J, with 3 bases between the two ends. CDR3 amino acids: CASSHFNQPQHF. The DNA for the CDR3 is TGTGCCAGCAGCCACTTCAATCAGCCCCAGCATTTT.

This chain connects TRBV7-2 to TRBJ2-5; weak D call: TRBD1 (6 bases). Trimming cost V 1 base and J 1 base, with 10 bases left between them. This CDR3 has 15 amino acids. Germline CDR1 is SGHTA and CDR2 is FQGNSA. This chain's CDR3 is CASSLGGDTQETQYF. CDR3 sequence (DNA): TGTGCCAGCAGCTTAGGAGGGGACACCCAAGAGACCCAGTACTTC.

This chain uses TRBV7-3 with TRBJ1-1; 11 bases fit TRBD1. CDR3 length: 15 residues. Germline V gene data show CDR1 as SGHTA and CDR2 as FQGTGA. J lost 4 bases, V lost 5 bases, and 6 bases had no gene match. The CDR3, as DNA: TGTGCCAGCAGCCGATACGGGACAGGGGGCACTGAAGCTTTCTTT. Encoded protein: CASSRYGTGGTEAFF.

The V call is TRBV7-2, the J call TRBJ2-5; 10 positions agree with TRBD2. Germline values: CDR1 SGHTA, CDR2 FQGNSA. V lost 1 base, J lost 5 bases, and 4 bases stayed unmatched. CDR3 size: 15 residues. The CDR3 coding sequence is TGTGCCAGCAGCTTAGGGCTAGCGGGGGCGGAGACCCAGTACTTC. Encoded protein: CASSLGLAGAETQYF.

CDR3 sequence reads: CASSDFSNQPQHF. CDR3 bases: TGTGCCAGCAGTGACTTTAGCAATCAGCCCCAGCATTTT. V gene TRBV2 combines with J gene TRBJ1-5; D not certain. Germline V gene sequence: CDR1 SNHLY, CDR2 FYNNEI. V lost 3 bases and J 0 bases, leaving 3 bases between the germline ends. The length of the CDR3 is 13 residues.

The V gene is TRBV2, the J gene TRBJ1-2, with no clear D. Germline loops: CDR1 SNHLY, CDR2 FYNNEI. The length of the CDR3 is 12 residues. With 7 bases removed from V and 8 bases from J, the gap between germline ends came to 14 bases. CDR3 amino acids: CASTAGAGGYTF. In DNA, the CDR3 is TGTGCCAGCACTGCAGGAGCGGGGGGCTACACCTTC.

The chain carries TRBV27 and TRBJ2-7; TRBD1 matches 7 bases. Trimming cost V 11 bases and J 4 bases; bases outside gene matches: 5. Germline CDR1 and CDR2: MNHEY and SMNVEV (reference sequence). The CDR3 consists of 11 residues. CDR3 residues: CAANRGYEQYF. The CDR3 region has the DNA TGTGCCGCTAACAGGGGTTACGAGCAGTACTTC.

The chain employs TRBV18 and TRBJ2-1; 11 positions agree with TRBD2. V was clipped by 4 bases and J by 8 bases; unmatched bases: 10. CDR1 and CDR2 from the germline V gene are KGHSH and LQKENI. The CDR3 is 16 amino acids. CDR3 DNA sequence: TGTGCCAGCTCACTTTATAGCGGGGGGGCCGCGGATGAGCAGTTCTTC. Translated, it gives CASSLYSGGAADEQFF. Full variable domain (remainder filled in from reference TRBV18 and TRBJ2-1): NAGVMQNPRHLVRRRGQEARLRCSPMKGHSHVYWYRQLPEEGLKFMVYLQKENIIDESGMPKERFSAEFPKEGPSILRIQQVVRGDSAAYFCASSLYSGGAADEQFFGPGTRLTVL.

This chain links TRBV3-1 (or the pseudogene TRBV3-2) with TRBJ2-1, with TRBD1 as a possible D gene (5 bases). With 0 bases removed from V and 8 bases from J, the gap between germline ends came to 8 bases. CDR3 length: 13 amino acids. Germline values: CDR1 LGHDT, CDR2 YNNKEL (reference sequence). This CDR3 reads CASSQDKGYEQFF. For the CDR3, the DNA is TGTGCCAGCAGCCAAGATAAGGGGTATGAGCAGTTCTTC.

The V and J genes are TRBV7-9 and TRBJ2-2; 8 nucleotides match TRBD2. The V segment lost 5 bases and the J segment 6 bases; nucleotides outside the gene matches: 2. The CDR3 covers 13 residues. Germline CDR1 is SEHNR and CDR2 is FQNEAQ (reference sequence). CDR3 nucleotides: TGTGCCAGCAGCAGGACTAGCTCCGGGGAGCTGTTTTTT. The encoded protein is CASSRTSSGELFF. Combining the CDR3 with reference TRBV7-9 and TRBJ2-2 gives the whole variable domain DTGVSQNPRHKITKRGQNVTFRCDPISEHNRLYWYRQTLGQGPEFLTYFQNEAQLEKSRLLSDRFSAERPKGSFSTLEIQRTEQGDSAMYLCASSRTSSGELFFGEGSRLTVL.